A single sample is the source of the 30 T cell receptor beta chains below, sequenced in a study of cytotoxic CD8 clonotypes in ibrutinib-treated CLL. The assay was immunoSEQ multiplex PCR, and TCRdb's table has in-frame clones only and misses some. The repertoire holds more than 150,000 clones, about 72% seen once, with around 15% in the top ten. Here the sequenced sample was PBMCs, taken after 24 months of ibrutinib treatment. All receptors come from a human donor with chronic lymphocytic leukemia.

V gene TRBV7-6 combines with J gene TRBJ2-1; 11 bases align to TRBD2. The CDR3 contains 15 residues. The trim removed 2 bases at V and 6 bases at J, leaving 3 bases unmatched. Germline values: CDR1 SGHVS, CDR2 FNYEAQ. This CDR3 reads CASSLLAGGVNEQFF. The CDR3 DNA follows: TGTGCCAGCAGCTTACTAGCGGGAGGCGTCAATGAGCAGTTCTTC.

The chain recombines TRBV15 with TRBJ1-1, with 7 bases matching TRBD1. This CDR3 is built from 13 residues. The J segment lost 4 bases and the V segment lost 8 bases, leaving 7 bases of the junction unmatched. CDR1 is LNHNV and CDR2 is YYDKDF in the germline V gene (reference sequence). CDR3 in amino acids: CATRRPGGTEAFF. CDR3 in DNA: TGTGCCACCCGCCGGCCAGGGGGCACTGAAGCTTTCTTT.

This sequence joins TRBV9 and TRBJ1-2, with 9 bases identical to TRBD1. The CDR3 is made up of 16 amino acids. Germline V CDR1 and CDR2: SGDLS, YYNGEE. V lost 0 bases to trimming and J lost 2 bases; unmatched junction nucleotides: 5. In nucleotides, the CDR3 is TGTGCCAGCAGCGTAGTGTCCACAGGGGGCAACTATGGCTACACCTTC. Protein sequence: CASSVVSTGGNYGYTF.

This chain joins TRBV15 and TRBJ2-3; D remains ambiguous. Germline CDR1 is LNHNV and CDR2 is YYDKDF (reference sequence). The CDR3 has 14 amino acids. Trimming removed 5 bases at V and 1 base at J, with 10 bases between. CDR3: CATSRRARTDTQYF. The CDR3 region has the DNA TGTGCCACCAGCCGCCGGGCACGCACAGATACGCAGTATTTT. The full variable domain, its missing parts supplied by reference TRBV15 and TRBJ2-3, is DAMVIQNPRYQVTQFGKPVTLSCSQTLNHNVMYWYQQKSSQAPKLLFHYYDKDFNNEADTPDNFQSRRPNTSFCFLDIRSPGLGDTAMYLCATSRRARTDTQYFGPGTRLTVL.

The V call is TRBV5-6, the J call TRBJ1-1; D call uncertain. The CDR3 has 11 amino acids. CDR1 and CDR2 (germline): SGHDT, YYEEEE. The V gene lost 4 bases and the J gene lost 8 bases, with 9 bases spanning the gap. CDR3 region: CASSQGREAFF. The CDR3 coding sequence is TGTGCCAGCAGCCAAGGAAGGGAAGCTTTCTTT.

The rearrangement joins TRBV4-2 to TRBJ2-1, with 9 bases lining up with TRBD2. Germline V CDR1 and CDR2: LGHNA, YNFKEQ. The J segment lost 6 bases and the V segment lost 0 bases, leaving 9 bases of the junction unmatched. The CDR3 length is 17 residues. DNA for the CDR3: TGTGCCAGCAGCCAAGATCATGTCAGCGGGAGGTCCAATGAGCAGTTCTTC. This codes for CASSQDHVSGRSNEQFF.

This clone showed up just a few times. The junction shows a germline mismatch at one end, possibly a read error. The genes are TRBV15 and TRBJ2-1, with unresolved D. The CDR3 is 15 amino acids. Germline values: CDR1 LNHNV, CDR2 YYDKDF (reference sequence). The CDR3 protein is CATSRVRFLYSEQFF. The CDR3 region has the DNA TGTGCCACCAGCAGAGTTCGGTTTCTATACAGTGAGCAGTTCTTC.

This chain uses TRBV4-1 with TRBJ1-2; D ambiguous. The V gene's germline CDR1 is MGHRA and CDR2 YSYEKL. This CDR3 comprises 14 residues. The V and J ends lost 2 bases and 2 bases respectively, with 9 bases between them. This CDR3 reads CASSQMYLNYGYTF. As DNA, the CDR3 is TGCGCCAGCAGCCAAATGTACCTCAACTATGGCTACACCTTC.

The V and J genes are TRBV5-4 and TRBJ2-6, with D maybe TRBD2 (6 bases). V dropped 3 bases and J dropped 4 bases, with 8 bases sitting between them. This CDR3 has 14 residues. The germline gives CDR1 SGHNT, CDR2 YYREEE (reference sequence). The DNA of the CDR3 is TGTGCCAGCAGCTGGGACTCCGGGGCCAACGTCCTGACTTTC. It specifies CASSWDSGANVLTF.

V is TRBV25-1 and J is TRBJ1-1; D is uncertain. V was pared by 10 bases and J by 1 base, with 7 bases between. CDR1 is MGHDK and CDR2 is SYGVNS in the germline V gene. The CDR3 spans 11 residues. DNA for the CDR3: TGTGCCACCAAGTCGAACACTGAAGCTTTCTTT. Amino acid sequence: CATKSNTEAFF.

The chain joins TRBV7-2 to TRBJ2-3, with 12 bases identical to TRBD2. CDR3 length equals 18 residues. V was clipped by 0 bases and J by 2 bases; unmatched bases: 6. Germline V gene lookup returns CDR1 SGHTA and CDR2 FQGNSA. For the CDR3, the DNA is TGTGCCAGCAGCTTAGCGGCGGCTAGCGGGAGGGACACAGATACGCAGTATTTT. It encodes CASSLAAASGRDTDTQYF.

This clone was observed a handful of times. This chain connects TRBV5-1 to TRBJ2-5; TRBD1 matches 9 bases. V dropped 1 base and J dropped 5; count of bases not matched to a gene: 12. Germline V gene data show CDR1 as SGHRS and CDR2 as YFSETQ. CDR3 length equals 17 residues. Written as DNA, the CDR3 is TGCGCCAGCAGCTTGACGCAGAACAGGGGGCTAGGGGAGACCCAGTACTTC. As protein: CASSLTQNRGLGETQYF.

This chain uses TRBV5-1 with TRBJ1-2; 7 bases map to TRBD1. Losses at the gene ends were 2 bases for V and 6 bases for J; bases not matched to a gene: 7. Germline V gives CDR1 SGHRS, CDR2 YFSETQ. The CDR3 extends over 14 amino acids. The CDR3 is CASSLRQGEHGYTF. The CDR3, as DNA: TGCGCCAGCAGCTTACGACAGGGTGAACATGGCTACACCTTC.

The chain is built from TRBV2 and TRBJ1-1; the D gene is possibly TRBD1 (6 bases). The CDR3 sequence is 16 residues long. Germline V gene lookup returns CDR1 SNHLY and CDR2 FYNNEI. V dropped 7 bases and J dropped 0 bases, with 18 bases sitting between them. The chain's CDR3 is CASIAGQGIMNTEAFF. CDR3 DNA: TGTGCCAGCATCGCTGGGCAGGGGATCATGAACACTGAAGCTTTCTTT.

The sample holds one count of this clone. V and J are TRBV5-1 and TRBJ2-5, with 8 bases fitting TRBD2. CDR3 size: 15 residues. Germline lookup yields CDR1 SGHRS and CDR2 YFSETQ. The ends lost 3 bases at V and 2 bases at J; junction bases unmatched: 6. The CDR3 coding sequence is TGCGCCAGCAGCTACTCCGGGACTAGACAAGAGACCCAGTACTTC. It specifies CASSYSGTRQETQYF.

The V gene is TRBV7-2, the J gene TRBJ2-7, with a possible D match to TRBD2 (5 bases). This CDR3 has 17 amino acids. Per germline, CDR1 SGHTA and CDR2 FQGNSA. With 1 base removed from V and 4 bases from J, the gap between germline ends came to 20 bases. The DNA of the CDR3 is TGTGCCAGCAGCTTAGGACCGGGGTCCCCGGAGCGGTACGAGCAGTACTTC. Translation: CASSLGPGSPERYEQYF.

The chain carries TRBV19 and TRBJ2-7; TRBD2 matches at 10 bases. Trimming at V came to 6 bases and at J to 2 bases, leaving 1 base not matched to a gene. Per the germline V gene, CDR1 is LNHDA and CDR2 is SQIVND (reference sequence). The CDR3 is 13 residues long. Here the CDR3 reads CASSSGRAYEQYF. The CDR3 DNA reads TGTGCCAGTAGCAGCGGGAGGGCCTACGAGCAGTACTTC.

This clone was seen a few times. The rearrangement uses TRBV19 and TRBJ2-6; a possible D gene is TRBD1 (5 bases). CDR1 is LNHDA and CDR2 is SQIVND in the germline V gene (reference sequence). Trimming left V 6 bases short and J 0 bases short, with 18 bases between. The CDR3 sequence is 18 residues long. This chain's CDR3 is CASSQLDRGTSGANVLTF. The CDR3 DNA reads TGTGCCAGTAGCCAACTTGACAGAGGTACCTCTGGGGCCAACGTCCTGACTTTC.

The J gene is TRBJ2-7, the V gene TRBV6-6; D is possibly TRBD1 (6 bases). The CDR3 loop spans 15 amino acids. V was cut by 2 bases and J by 0 bases, with 11 bases left in between. The germline CDR1 and CDR2 sequences are MNHNY and SVGAGI (reference sequence). CDR3 amino acids: CASSYGDTSSYEQYF. The CDR3 DNA follows: TGTGCCAGCAGTTACGGGGACACTTCCTCCTACGAGCAGTACTTC.

CDR3 nucleotides: TGTGCCAGCAGCGCATCGATAGCCAAAAACATTCAGTACTTC. This gives the protein CASSASIAKNIQYF. The rearrangement links TRBV9 to TRBJ2-4; no clear D gene. This CDR3 comprises 14 residues. Germline CDR1 is SGDLS and CDR2 is YYNGEE. V was cut by 3 bases and J by 0 bases, with 7 bases left in between.

The chain is built from TRBV9 and TRBJ2-2, with 9 bases aligning to TRBD2. V shed 3 bases and J 1 base; nucleotides not matched to a gene: 4. The CDR3 runs 16 residues. The germline V gene encodes CDR1 SGDLS and CDR2 YYNGEE. The CDR3 DNA sequence: TGTGCCAGCAGCGGGATGACTAGCGGGAACACCGGGGAGCTGTTTTTT. Translated, it gives CASSGMTSGNTGELFF.

The chain links TRBV28 to TRBJ2-7, with TRBD2 matching over 14 bases. The length of the CDR3 is 15 residues. Germline V CDR1 and CDR2: MDHEN, SYDVKM. The V segment lost 8 bases and the J segment 5 bases; nucleotides outside the gene matches: 8. In DNA, the CDR3 is TGTGCCAGCGGGGGACTAGCGGGAGTTCTAGACGAGCAGTACTTC. Translating it yields CASGGLAGVLDEQYF.

The chain combines TRBV10-3 with TRBJ2-3; TRBD2 matches 10 bases. This CDR3 is built from 16 residues. J was trimmed by 3 bases and V by 2 bases; bases with no gene match: 5. The germline gives CDR1 ENHRY, CDR2 SYGVKD. DNA for the CDR3: TGTGCCATCAGTGAGCCGACTAGCGGGTGGACAGATACGCAGTATTTT. This encodes CAISEPTSGWTDTQYF.

This clone was seen only a few times. The chain is built from TRBV2 and TRBJ2-7; D call uncertain. Germline-derived CDR1 and CDR2 are SNHLY and FYNNEI. The CDR3 loop spans 14 amino acids. Trimming pared 4 bases from V and 0 bases from J, leaving 10 bases between. The CDR3 reads CASSGFHSSYEQYF. As DNA, the CDR3 is TGTGCCAGCAGTGGCTTCCACAGCTCCTACGAGCAGTACTTC.

The J gene is TRBJ2-1, the V gene TRBV7-9; TRBD2 is a possible D gene (6 bases). The CDR3 runs to 15 residues. Between the trimmed V and J ends, which lost 6 bases and 1 base, there was a span of 13 bases. Looked up from germline, CDR1 is SEHNR and CDR2 is FQNEAQ (reference sequence). The CDR3 here is CASRAGTASYNEQFF. CDR3 bases: TGTGCCAGCAGGGCTGGGACTGCATCCTACAATGAGCAGTTCTTC. Variable domain in full (rest from reference TRBV7-9 and TRBJ2-1): DTGVSQNPRHKITKRGQNVTFRCDPISEHNRLYWYRQTLGQGPEFLTYFQNEAQLEKSRLLSDRFSAERPKGSFSTLEIQRTEQGDSAMYLCASRAGTASYNEQFFGPGTRLTVL.

The rearrangement uses TRBV28 and TRBJ2-7, with D tentatively TRBD1 or TRBD2 (5 bases each). The ends were cut back, 8 bases at V and 2 bases at J, with 13 bases in the middle. Per germline, CDR1 MDHEN and CDR2 SYDVKM. CDR3 size: 13 residues. CDR3 sequence: CASGTVETYEQYF. CDR3 in DNA: TGTGCCAGCGGGACGGTAGAAACCTACGAGCAGTACTTC.

This clone was detected only once. CDR3 protein: CASSYVGSYGYTF. CDR3 coding DNA: TGTGCCAGCAGTTACGTTGGGTCTTATGGCTACACCTTC. The rearrangement joins TRBV6-6 to TRBJ1-2; D uncertain. Germline CDR1 is MNHNY and CDR2 is SVGAGI (reference sequence). V was trimmed by 2 bases and J by 5 bases, leaving 9 bases between them. The CDR3 consists of 13 residues.

The CDR3 here is CASSTGTGYGEQYF. CDR3 nucleotides: TGTGCCAGCAGCACCGGGACAGGGTACGGCGAGCAGTACTTC. V is TRBV14 and J is TRBJ2-7; 9 bases fit TRBD1. CDR3 length: 14 amino acids. Germline V gene sequence: CDR1 SGHDN, CDR2 FVKESK. V gave up 5 bases and J gave up 6 bases; unmatched junction bases: 8. The full variable domain, its missing parts supplied by reference TRBV14 and TRBJ2-7, is EAGVTQFPSHSVIEKGQTVTLRCDPISGHDNLYWYRRVMGKEIKFLLHFVKESKQDESGMPNNRFLAERTGGTYSTLKVQPAELEDSGVYFCASSTGTGYGEQYFGPGTRLTVT.

The rearrangement joins TRBV10-3 to TRBJ1-4; TRBD1 agrees at 7 bases. Trimming cost V 7 bases and J 5 bases; bases outside gene matches: 7. The CDR3 has 14 residues. The germline CDR1 and CDR2 sequences are ENHRY and SYGVKD. CDR3 amino acids: CAIKPAGGNEKLFF. CDR3 coding DNA: TGTGCCATCAAGCCGGCAGGGGGGAATGAAAAACTGTTTTTT.

V is TRBV28 and J is TRBJ1-2; perhaps TRBD1 as D (6 bases). This CDR3 contains 15 residues. V lost 4 bases, J lost 4 bases, and 16 bases lay in between. Germline V gene lookup returns CDR1 MDHEN and CDR2 SYDVKM. CDR3 loop: CASSSRGGTLYGYTF. The CDR3 nucleotides are TGTGCCAGCAGTTCTCGTGGTGGGACACTCTATGGCTACACCTTC.